The sequence of this TCR beta chain was determined in a study of blood T cell repertoires in COVID-19. On the study more broadly: Sites across the United States, Italy and Spain contributed samples from acute and convalescent COVID-19.

CDR1 and CDR2 from the germline V gene are SGHRS and YFSETQ. The CDR3 has 14 amino acids. Between the trimmed V and J ends, which lost 1 base and 1 base, there was a span of 9 bases. Original handling: The assay estimated nucleated cells by amplifying reference gene primers. Profiled with immunoSEQ multiplex PCR; TCRdb holds only in-frame clones, not every one. V, J and clone size derive from that table, while D and trimming were established from the DNA sequence. The sample lists around 140,000 clones; around 80% were seen once. This receptor was taken from a man aged 60 to 75 with active or convalescent COVID-19. Sequenced sample: peripheral blood. This chain joins TRBV5-1 and TRBJ2-7; D is ambiguous. CDR3 bases: TGCGCCAGCAGCTTGTCGCCACGGTCCTACGAGCAGTACTTC. It yields the protein CASSLSPRSYEQYF. The full variable domain, its missing parts supplied by reference TRBV5-1 and TRBJ2-7, is KAGVTQTPRYLIKTRGQQVTLSCSPISGHRSVSWYQQTPGQGLQFLFEYFSETQRNKGNFPGRFSGRQFSNSRSEMNVSTLELGDSALYLCASSLSPRSYEQYFGPGTRLTVT.